The 25 T cell receptor beta chains listed next were all sequenced from one sample in a study of T-cell reconstitution after alpha-beta-depleted transplantation in children. Unique molecular identifiers were used to barcode this TCRbeta library. TCRdb re-analysed the PCR reads in MiXCR, keeping a single row per CDR3 protein. Of 500,000 or so distinct CDR3 sequences listed, approximately 10% are singletons. The sample consisted of PBMCs, mostly from graft donor cells, taken 180 days after TCRalphabeta/CD19-depleted stem cell transplant. These receptors all stem from a female patient between 2 and 15 years old who had a stem cell transplant for aplastic anemia, so the T cells may come from the graft donor.

This clonotype was seen more than once but under ten times. This chain uses TRBV6-2 or TRBV6-3 with TRBJ2-7; D gene ambiguous. The germline V gene has CDR1 MNHEY and CDR2 SVGEGT. V lost 1 base, J lost 5 bases, and 9 bases lay in between. The CDR3 is 13 residues long. The CDR3 nucleotides read TGTGCCAGCAGTTACTTGGGGAAGGACGAGCAGTACGTC. Translation gives CASSYLGKDEQYV.

The chain recombines TRBV20-1 with TRBJ2-3, with D uncertain. The CDR3 extends over 17 amino acids. Between the trimmed V and J ends, which lost 0 bases and 2 bases, there was a span of 18 bases. Germline CDR1 and CDR2: DFQATT and SNEGSKA (reference sequence). CDR3 protein: CSARDATLEEITDTQYF. The DNA of the CDR3 is TGCAGTGCTAGAGATGCCACTTTGGAAGAAATCACAGATACGCAGTATTTT.

The table lists this clonotype with a few counts. V gene TRBV5-5 combines with J gene TRBJ1-5; D unclear. The germline V and J ends were trimmed by 4 bases and 5 bases, with 16 bases remaining between them. This CDR3 comprises 15 residues. Germline-derived CDR1 and CDR2 are SGHKS and YYEKEE (reference sequence). CDR3 sequence reads: CASSPAGDGDQPQHF. DNA of the CDR3: TGTGCCAGCAGCCCCGCCGGCGATGGGGATCAGCCCCAGCATTTT. The variable domain in full, with the rest retrieved from reference TRBV5-5 and TRBJ1-5, is DAGVTQSPTHLIKTRGQQVTLRCSPISGHKSVSWYQQVLGQGPQFIFQYYEKEERGRGNFPDRFSARQFPNYSSELNVNALLLGDSALYLCASSPAGDGDQPQHFGDGTRLSIL.

CDR3 nucleotide sequence: TGTGCCAGCAGCGCCCGTGGATGGGACTCCTACAATGAGCAGTTCTTC. The encoded protein is CASSARGWDSYNEQFF. The V and J genes are TRBV7-6 and TRBJ2-1, with no clear D. Germline-derived CDR1 and CDR2 are SGHVS and FNYEAQ. The length of the CDR3 is 16 residues. The V and J ends lost 5 bases and 0 bases respectively, with 14 bases between them.

This clonotype has only a few counts. V gene TRBV28 combines with J gene TRBJ2-7; D assignment may be TRBD1 or TRBD2 (5 bases each). Germline loops: CDR1 MDHEN, CDR2 SYDVKM. V lost 3 bases and J lost 1, with 13 bases in between. The CDR3 spans 15 residues. CDR3 sequence (DNA): TGTGCCAGCAGTTTGGGGGATATTAAGTCCTACGAGCAGTACTTC. Encoded protein: CASSLGDIKSYEQYF. The full variable domain, completed using reference TRBV28 and TRBJ2-7, is DVKVTQSSRYLVKRTGEKVFLECVQDMDHENMFWYRQDPGLGLRLIYFSYDVKMKEKGDIPEGYSVSREKKERFSLILESASTNQTSMYLCASSLGDIKSYEQYFGPGTRLTVT.

J is TRBJ2-3 and V is TRBV10-3; 8 nucleotides line up with TRBD2. The V and J ends lost 5 bases and 6 bases, in that order; junction bases with no gene match: 16. The CDR3 covers 17 residues. Germline V lookup: CDR1 ENHRY, CDR2 SYGVKD. This CDR3 reads CAISSTLVGRAFDTQYF. Here the CDR3 DNA reads TGTGCCATCAGTTCTACGTTAGTCGGGAGGGCCTTCGATACGCAGTATTTT.

This clonotype was counted only a few times. As DNA, the CDR3 is TGCAGTGCTAGAGGGGGAGACGGGCGGGACCCCACCTACGAGCAGTACTTC. It specifies CSARGGDGRDPTYEQYF. The chain recombines TRBV20-1 with TRBJ2-7; possible D gene TRBD2, 6 bases. Trimming shortened V by 1 base and J by 2 bases, and 21 bases separated the two germline ends. The CDR3 is 17 residues long. Germline CDR1 and CDR2: DFQATT and SNEGSKA (reference sequence).

This clonotype showed up just a few times. The chain combines TRBV28 with TRBJ2-5; D is uncertain. V lost 5 bases and J 3 bases, leaving 13 bases between the germline ends. This CDR3 has 14 residues. Germline loops: CDR1 MDHEN, CDR2 SYDVKM. CDR3: CASSRRRPKETQYF. CDR3 DNA sequence: TGTGCCAGCAGTCGCAGGCGGCCGAAAGAGACCCAGTACTTC.

This clonotype has at least ten counts. The rearrangement links TRBV9 to TRBJ2-2, with 8 bases lining up with TRBD1. In germline, CDR1 is SGDLS, CDR2 YYNGEE. This CDR3 region has 15 residues. V was clipped by 2 bases and J by 3 bases; unmatched bases: 3. CDR3: CASSVGQGYTGELFF. CDR3 DNA sequence: TGTGCCAGCAGCGTTGGACAGGGATACACCGGGGAGCTGTTTTTT.

Only a few counts were recorded for this clonotype. Written as DNA, the CDR3 is TGTGCCAGCGACAGGGGGGGCCCTTTCGAGAATGAGCAGTTCTTC. The encoded protein is CASDRGGPFENEQFF. This chain connects TRBV9 to TRBJ2-1, with 9 positions matching TRBD1. V was clipped by 7 bases and J by 7 bases; unmatched bases: 12. The CDR3 loop spans 15 amino acids. Germline CDR1 is SGDLS and CDR2 is YYNGEE.

The chain joins TRBV6-2 or TRBV6-3 to TRBJ1-4, with D uncertain. This CDR3 has 14 residues. V lost 7 bases to trimming and J lost 3 bases, with 12 bases between them. Germline CDR1 is MNHEY and CDR2 is SVGEGT. CDR3 amino acids: CASTRRLANEKLFF. The CDR3 bases are TGTGCCAGCACCCGCAGGTTGGCTAATGAAAAACTGTTTTTT.

Only a few counts were recorded for this clonotype. The chain couples TRBV4-3 to TRBJ2-1; 8 positions agree with TRBD2. Germline V gene lookup returns CDR1 LGHNA and CDR2 YSLEER. V was clipped by 5 bases and J by 0 bases; unmatched bases: 9. CDR3 size: 17 residues. DNA for the CDR3: TGCGCCAGCAGCTACGTGGTAGCGGGACTCTCCTACAATGAGCAGTTCTTC. This codes for CASSYVVAGLSYNEQFF.

The chain links TRBV6-1 to TRBJ2-5; 7 positions agree with TRBD2. The J segment lost 11 bases and the V segment lost 7 bases, leaving 10 bases of the junction unmatched. This CDR3 is 12 amino acids long. The germline gives CDR1 MNHNS, CDR2 SASEGT. The CDR3 coding sequence is TGTGCCAGCATTGGGAGGAGCGGGGCGCAGTACTTC. This codes for CASIGRSGAQYF.

V and J are TRBV4-2 and TRBJ2-3; 8 bases match TRBD1. V was pared by 3 bases and J by 1 base, with 9 bases of the junction left unmatched. CDR1 and CDR2 (germline): LGHNA, YNFKEQ. The CDR3 is 17 residues long. DNA for the CDR3: TGTGCCAGCAGCCATGGGGGGACAGGCCCCCGCACAGATACGCAGTATTTT. Its protein is CASSHGGTGPRTDTQYF.

This clonotype was counted only a few times. This chain uses TRBV5-1 with TRBJ1-1; TRBD1 agrees at 8 bases. CDR1 is SGHRS, CDR2 YFSETQ, per germline. J gave up 0 bases and V 3 bases, and 10 bases lay outside the gene matches. This CDR3 spans 17 amino acids. For the CDR3, the DNA is TGCGCCAGCAGCTCAAGTCCCGGGACAGGTTTGAACACTGAAGCTTTCTTT. This translates into CASSSSPGTGLNTEAFF.

This clonotype was seen at least ten times. The chain carries TRBV28 and TRBJ2-4; TRBD1 matches 7 bases. CDR3 size: 17 residues. The V gene end was trimmed by 6 bases and the J gene end by 3 bases; junction bases not matched to a gene: 14. Germline V gene sequence: CDR1 MDHEN, CDR2 SYDVKM. This CDR3 reads CASRPSQGLSGKNIQYF. The CDR3, as DNA: TGTGCCAGCAGGCCGTCACAGGGGCTTTCGGGCAAAAACATTCAGTACTTC.

The table lists this clonotype with a few counts. The V gene is TRBV20-1, the J gene TRBJ2-3; 12 bases are shared with TRBD2. Germline V gene data show CDR1 as DFQATT and CDR2 as SNEGSKA (reference sequence). The CDR3 is 15 amino acids. With V trimmed by 6 bases and J by 3 bases, 7 bases remained unmatched. The DNA for the CDR3 is TGCAGTGCCGGACGACTAGCGGGAGTAACAGATACGCAGTATTTT. It encodes CSAGRLAGVTDTQYF.

The chain employs TRBV6-1 and TRBJ2-1, with TRBD2 matching over 14 bases. This CDR3 is built from 16 residues. J lost 3 bases, V lost 6 bases, and 4 bases had no gene match. Germline V gene lookup returns CDR1 MNHNS and CDR2 SASEGT. The CDR3 nucleotides are TGTGCCAGCAGGGGACTAGCGGGAGCATTCTACAATGAGCAGTTCTTC. Its protein is CASRGLAGAFYNEQFF.

There are many counts of this clonotype. The rearrangement links TRBV6-5 to TRBJ2-1; TRBD2 matches at 10 bases. The CDR3 consists of 15 residues. The ends lost 6 bases at V and 3 bases at J; junction bases unmatched: 5. CDR1 MNHEY and CDR2 SVGAGI come from the germline V gene. This chain's CDR3 is CASSPWTSGYNEQFF. As DNA, the CDR3 is TGTGCCAGCAGCCCCTGGACTAGCGGCTACAATGAGCAGTTCTTC.

The sample holds many counts of this clonotype. This chain joins TRBV28 and TRBJ2-7, with 9 positions matching TRBD1. Germline trimming cut 6 bases from V and 5 bases from J; bases unmatched to any gene: 11. Looked up from germline, CDR1 is MDHEN and CDR2 is SYDVKM. The CDR3 totals 15 residues. The CDR3 nucleotides are TGTGCCAGCAGCTCCCCGGGACAGGGTAAACACGAGCAGTACTTC. This gives the protein CASSSPGQGKHEQYF.

This clonotype has a handful of counts. In DNA, the CDR3 is TGCGCCAGCAGCCGGACCAACCGCAGGAACACTGAAGCTTTCTTT. Protein: CASSRTNRRNTEAFF. V and J are TRBV4-3 and TRBJ1-1; no reliable D call. This CDR3 has 15 residues. Germline V gene sequence: CDR1 LGHNA, CDR2 YSLEER. V was pared by 4 bases and J by 1 base, with 13 bases between.

This chain connects TRBV29-1 to TRBJ1-2; 7 bases are a match to TRBD1. The CDR3 has 14 amino acids. Trimming removed 5 bases from V and 5 bases from J; junction bases left unmatched: 11. CDR1 is SQVTM and CDR2 is ANQGSEA in the germline V gene. The CDR3 sequence: CSVHHPNRGYGYTF. The CDR3 nucleotides read TGCAGCGTTCACCATCCAAACAGGGGTTATGGCTACACCTTC.

The J gene is TRBJ2-3, the V gene TRBV7-3; tentative D call: TRBD2 (5 bases). V gave up 2 bases and J gave up 7 bases, with 16 bases separating them. Germline V gene sequence: CDR1 SGHTA, CDR2 FQGTGA. The CDR3 consists of 15 residues. For the CDR3, the DNA is TGTGCCAGCAGCTTATCCGCGGGCCCACAATATACGCAGTATTTT. It specifies CASSLSAGPQYTQYF.

The chain is built from TRBV3-1 and TRBJ2-5, with 8 positions matching TRBD1. In germline, CDR1 is LGHDT, CDR2 YNNKEL (reference sequence). J was trimmed by 1 base and V by 5 bases; bases with no gene match: 9. This CDR3 has 16 amino acids. The DNA of the CDR3 is TGTGCCAGCAGCACCTCGGACAGGGTTATCCAAGAGACCCAGTACTTC. Protein product: CASSTSDRVIQETQYF.

The sample holds many counts of this clonotype. The rearrangement joins TRBV9 to TRBJ2-7; TRBD2 aligns across 11 bases. Germline lookup yields CDR1 SGDLS and CDR2 YYNGEE. Trimming took 3 bases from V and 3 from J; bases not matched to a gene: 11. The CDR3 covers 17 residues. The CDR3 loop is CASSAAPRLAGGYEQYF. Here the CDR3 DNA reads TGTGCCAGCAGCGCCGCCCCGCGGCTAGCGGGAGGCTACGAGCAGTACTTC.